This TCR beta chain derives from a study of long-term antiretroviral therapy in people with HIV. Study-wide findings and caveats: Before ART, certain clones expanded, and these dominated the repertoire at all time points. After ART, diversity increased yet remained lower than transplant donor controls. Controls showed broader CDR3 length ranges than did the HIV repertoires. Missing from the dataset were any data on ART adherence, viral resistance or therapy changes.

As to this clone: Its antigen is currently unknown.

The run of the v3.0 immunoSEQ assay was at survey level. Using immunoSEQ multiplex PCR, the repertoire was profiled, and TCRdb retains in-frame clones only, with some absent. The top ten clones hold 2.9% of a sample with fewer than 35,000 clones, around 97% of them seen once. The trim removed 6 bases at V and 6 bases at J, leaving 7 bases unmatched. This CDR3 contains 14 residues. Germline values: CDR1 MNHEY, CDR2 SVGAGI. This chain connects TRBV6-5 to TRBJ1-2; TRBD1 aligns across 10 bases. The sequence derives from a man younger than 40 with HIV. This specimen was unsorted PBMCs, taken 6.9 years after starting antiretroviral therapy. CDR3 loop: CASSYTGTGDGYTF. The CDR3 DNA reads TGTGCCAGCAGCTATACCGGGACAGGGGATGGCTACACCTTC.